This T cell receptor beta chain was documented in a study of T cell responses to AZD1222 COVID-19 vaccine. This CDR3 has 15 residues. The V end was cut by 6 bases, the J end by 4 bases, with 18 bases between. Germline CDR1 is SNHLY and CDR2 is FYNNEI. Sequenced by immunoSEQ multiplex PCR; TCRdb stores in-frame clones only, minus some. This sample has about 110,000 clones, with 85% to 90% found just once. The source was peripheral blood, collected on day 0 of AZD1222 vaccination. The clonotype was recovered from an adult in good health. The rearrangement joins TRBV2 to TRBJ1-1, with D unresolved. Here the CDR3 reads CASSYDTRPATEAFF. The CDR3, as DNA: TGTGCCAGCAGCTATGACACAAGGCCGGCCACTGAAGCTTTCTTT.